The present T cell receptor beta chain was sequenced within a study of T cell responses to AZD1222 COVID-19 vaccine. Study as a whole: Whether given at about 4 or about 12 weeks, second doses were pooled.

Turning to this clone: The target antigen is unknown.

Profiled with immunoSEQ multiplex PCR; TCRdb holds only in-frame clones, not every one. Of roughly 120,000 clones in the sample, approximately 85% were seen once. V was shortened by 0 bases and J by 10 bases, with 6 bases between the two germline ends. The CDR3 runs to 11 residues. Germline CDR1 and CDR2: SGHDN and FVKESK. The study's findings and limits: Seropositivity was recorded at baseline in only a handful of AZD1222 recipients.

The sequencing here drew on peripheral blood, taken on day 0 of AZD1222 vaccination. This chain connects TRBV14 to TRBJ1-1; maybe TRBD1 (6 bases). This receptor was identified in an adult in good health. The CDR3 loop is CASSQDRGAFF. As DNA, the CDR3 is TGTGCCAGCAGCCAAGACAGGGGAGCTTTCTTT.